Listed here are 18 T cell receptor beta chains from one sample, sequenced in a study of blood T cell repertoires in COVID-19. Profiled with immunoSEQ multiplex PCR; TCRdb holds only in-frame clones, not every one. The sample has about 110,000 clones; over 70% are singletons. Sequences were obtained from peripheral blood. The receptors derive from a man between 50 and 59 years old with acute or convalescent COVID-19.

The J gene is TRBJ1-5, the V gene TRBV21-1; the D call of TRBD1 is as the table states it, not checked on the DNA. TRBV21-1 is recorded as a pseudogene. This CDR3 has 17 amino acids. The CDR3 sequence: CASSKARTGGICQPQHF. CDR3 in DNA: TGTGCCAGCAGCAAAGCCAGGACAGGGGGTATTTGTCAGCCCCAGCATTTT.

The genes are TRBV7-8 and TRBJ1-2; the D is unclear. Germline V gives CDR1 SGHVS, CDR2 FQNEAQ. The germline V and J ends were trimmed by 5 bases and 3 bases, with 16 bases remaining between them. This CDR3 has 15 amino acids. The CDR3 protein is CASSPLERRDYGYTF. The CDR3 region has the DNA TGTGCCAGCAGCCCTTTAGAGAGGAGAGACTATGGCTACACCTTC.

The gene calls are TRBV5-6 and TRBJ2-1; 10 positions match TRBD2. There are 16 residues in the CDR3. Trimming at V came to 3 bases and at J to 1 base, leaving 4 bases not matched to a gene. Germline V gene sequence: CDR1 SGHDT, CDR2 YYEEEE. This CDR3 is CASSSMGLASYNEQFF. Here the CDR3 DNA reads TGTGCCAGCAGCTCGATGGGACTAGCGTCCTACAATGAGCAGTTCTTC.

This rearrangement joins TRBV21-1 to TRBJ1-2; the table's D call, TRBD1, has no DNA check behind it. TRBV21-1 is a documented pseudogene. This CDR3 region has 17 residues. Here the CDR3 DNA reads TGTGCCAGCAGCAAACTCCGACAGGGATGGTACAACTATGGCTACACCTTC. It is translated as CASSKLRQGWYNYGYTF.

The chain combines TRBV3-1 (or the pseudogene TRBV3-2) with TRBJ2-1; D gene ambiguous. The CDR3 covers 13 residues. Between the trimmed V and J ends, which lost 3 bases and 7 bases, there was a span of 10 bases. Germline lookup yields CDR1 LGHDT and CDR2 YNNKEL (reference sequence). CDR3 bases: TGTGCCAGCAGCCAGAGTAACCTTAATGAGCAGTTCTTC. Protein sequence: CASSQSNLNEQFF.

The rearrangement joins TRBV5-4 to TRBJ2-7; D is perhaps TRBD1 (6 bases). The V end was cut by 3 bases, the J end by 0 bases, with 10 bases between. This CDR3 has 14 amino acids. The germline CDR1 and CDR2 sequences are SGHNT and YYREEE (reference sequence). The CDR3 reads CASSSSQGSYEQYF. The CDR3 DNA sequence: TGTGCCAGCAGCTCATCACAGGGCTCCTACGAGCAGTACTTC. The full variable domain, in which reference TRBV5-4 and TRBJ2-7 provide the parts outside the CDR3, is ETGVTQSPTHLIKTRGQQVTLRCSSQSGHNTVSWYQQALGQGPQFIFQYYREEENGRGNFPPRFSGLQFPNYSSELNVNALELDDSALYLCASSSSQGSYEQYFGPGTRLTVT.

The rearrangement links TRBV6-6 to TRBJ1-4, with a tentative D call TRBD1 (5 bases). Looked up from germline, CDR1 is MNHNY and CDR2 is SVGAGI (reference sequence). This CDR3 region has 13 residues. V lost 5 bases, J lost 7 bases, and 11 bases lay in between. CDR3 sequence (DNA): TGTGCCAGCAGTCCCCAGGGAAGTGAAAAACTGTTTTTT. As protein: CASSPQGSEKLFF.

J is TRBJ1-5 and V is TRBV28; a weak D match, TRBD1 (6 bases). Per germline, CDR1 MDHEN and CDR2 SYDVKM. This CDR3 region has 14 residues. V gave up 5 bases and J gave up 7 bases, with 15 bases separating them. The CDR3 region is CASSSRGGRQPQHF. For the CDR3, the DNA is TGTGCCAGCAGTAGTAGGGGGGGCAGGCAGCCCCAGCATTTT.

The chain carries TRBV5-1 and TRBJ2-3; 10 positions agree with TRBD2. In germline, CDR1 is SGHRS, CDR2 YFSETQ. The V gene end was trimmed by 3 bases and the J gene end by 5 bases; junction bases not matched to a gene: 18. The length of the CDR3 is 19 residues. The CDR3 region is CASSSSSSSGGVRKDTQYF. DNA of the CDR3: TGCGCCAGCAGCTCCTCCTCGTCCAGCGGGGGGGTTCGGAAAGATACGCAGTATTTT.

This clone has a handful of counts. This sequence joins TRBV24-1 and TRBJ1-2, with D possibly being TRBD1 (6 bases). Per germline, CDR1 KGHDR and CDR2 SFDVKD. The CDR3 length is 13 residues. With 0 bases removed from V and 6 bases from J, the gap between germline ends came to 7 bases. CDR3 amino acids: CATSDLEGDGYTF. In DNA form, the CDR3 reads TGTGCCACCAGTGATTTGGAGGGGGATGGCTACACCTTC.

The V and J genes are TRBV10-3 and TRBJ1-2; D possibly corresponds to TRBD1 (6 bases). V gave up 2 bases and J gave up 0 bases, with 7 bases separating them. CDR1 and CDR2 from the germline V gene are ENHRY and SYGVKD. This CDR3 has 14 amino acids. The CDR3 loop reads CAISERTANYGYTF. CDR3 DNA: TGTGCCATCAGTGAGCGGACAGCTAACTATGGCTACACCTTC.

This clone was observed a handful of times. This rearrangement joins TRBV23-1 to TRBJ1-1; D perhaps matches TRBD1 (6 bases). TRBV23-1 is noted as an ORF with a role that remains uncertain. V lost 2 bases and J lost 6, with 13 bases in between. The CDR3 runs to 14 residues. The DNA for the CDR3 is TGCGCCAGCAGTCAAGATACAGGGCCCGCTGAAGCTTTCTTT. This translates into CASSQDTGPAEAFF.

The chain combines TRBV19 with TRBJ2-5, with 8 bases matching TRBD1. After removal of 6 bases from V and 5 bases from J, the junction contained 14 bases not matched to a gene. Germline V gene sequence: CDR1 LNHDA, CDR2 SQIVND (reference sequence). The CDR3 contains 16 residues. CDR3 amino acids: CASSHRGLTGGETQYF. The CDR3 region has the DNA TGTGCCAGTAGCCACCGGGGGCTTACAGGGGGTGAGACCCAGTACTTC.

This sequence joins TRBV7-2 and TRBJ2-3; 8 nucleotides line up with TRBD2. The V segment lost 4 bases and the J segment 5 bases; nucleotides outside the gene matches: 11. Per the germline V gene, CDR1 is SGHTA and CDR2 is FQGNSA. CDR3 size: 16 residues. In nucleotides, the CDR3 is TGTGCCAGCAGCTCCCCGGGGGGGCGGCAGCGAGATACGCAGTATTTT. It specifies CASSSPGGRQRDTQYF. Using reference TRBV7-2 and TRBJ2-3 for the parts outside the CDR3, the full variable domain is GAGVSQSPSNKVTEKGKDVELRCDPISGHTALYWYRQSLGQGLEFLIYFQGNSAPDKSGLPSDRFSAERTGGSVSTLTIQRTQQEDSAVYLCASSSPGGRQRDTQYFGPGTRLTVL.

For this clone: This sample includes further DNA sequences coding for the same CDR3. V and J are TRBV3-1 (or the pseudogene TRBV3-2) and TRBJ2-2; D unresolved. The CDR3 totals 13 residues. CDR1 LGHDT and CDR2 YNNKEL come from the germline V gene (reference sequence). Trimming removed 1 base from V and 6 bases from J, with 6 bases in between. The CDR3 reads CASSQVSSGELFF. The CDR3, as DNA: TGTGCCAGCAGCCAAGTTAGCTCCGGGGAGCTGTTTTTT.

V and J are TRBV30 and TRBJ1-4, with D unresolved. The CDR3 totals 13 residues. The germline CDR1 and CDR2 sequences are GTSNPN and SVGIG (reference sequence). V lost 2 bases and J 4 bases, leaving 8 bases between the germline ends. CDR3 residues: CAWSRDNNEKLFF. CDR3 DNA sequence: TGTGCCTGGAGTCGAGATAATAATGAAAAACTGTTTTTT.

The V and J genes are TRBV5-5 and TRBJ1-3; D remains ambiguous. Trimming cost V 4 bases and J 5 bases, with 7 bases left between them. Germline V gives CDR1 SGHKS, CDR2 YYEKEE (reference sequence). The CDR3 spans 12 residues. The CDR3 sequence: CASSEARNTIYF. The CDR3 DNA sequence: TGTGCCAGCAGCGAGGCCCGAAACACCATATATTTT.

V and J are TRBV6-2 or TRBV6-3 and TRBJ2-7, with D tentatively TRBD2 (5 bases). The CDR3 spans 14 residues. Germline V gene lookup returns CDR1 MNHEY and CDR2 SVGEGT. V was cut by 3 bases and J by 0 bases, with 9 bases left in between. This CDR3 reads CASSYRAGSYEQYF. The CDR3 DNA follows: TGTGCCAGCAGTTATAGGGCGGGCTCCTACGAGCAGTACTTC.